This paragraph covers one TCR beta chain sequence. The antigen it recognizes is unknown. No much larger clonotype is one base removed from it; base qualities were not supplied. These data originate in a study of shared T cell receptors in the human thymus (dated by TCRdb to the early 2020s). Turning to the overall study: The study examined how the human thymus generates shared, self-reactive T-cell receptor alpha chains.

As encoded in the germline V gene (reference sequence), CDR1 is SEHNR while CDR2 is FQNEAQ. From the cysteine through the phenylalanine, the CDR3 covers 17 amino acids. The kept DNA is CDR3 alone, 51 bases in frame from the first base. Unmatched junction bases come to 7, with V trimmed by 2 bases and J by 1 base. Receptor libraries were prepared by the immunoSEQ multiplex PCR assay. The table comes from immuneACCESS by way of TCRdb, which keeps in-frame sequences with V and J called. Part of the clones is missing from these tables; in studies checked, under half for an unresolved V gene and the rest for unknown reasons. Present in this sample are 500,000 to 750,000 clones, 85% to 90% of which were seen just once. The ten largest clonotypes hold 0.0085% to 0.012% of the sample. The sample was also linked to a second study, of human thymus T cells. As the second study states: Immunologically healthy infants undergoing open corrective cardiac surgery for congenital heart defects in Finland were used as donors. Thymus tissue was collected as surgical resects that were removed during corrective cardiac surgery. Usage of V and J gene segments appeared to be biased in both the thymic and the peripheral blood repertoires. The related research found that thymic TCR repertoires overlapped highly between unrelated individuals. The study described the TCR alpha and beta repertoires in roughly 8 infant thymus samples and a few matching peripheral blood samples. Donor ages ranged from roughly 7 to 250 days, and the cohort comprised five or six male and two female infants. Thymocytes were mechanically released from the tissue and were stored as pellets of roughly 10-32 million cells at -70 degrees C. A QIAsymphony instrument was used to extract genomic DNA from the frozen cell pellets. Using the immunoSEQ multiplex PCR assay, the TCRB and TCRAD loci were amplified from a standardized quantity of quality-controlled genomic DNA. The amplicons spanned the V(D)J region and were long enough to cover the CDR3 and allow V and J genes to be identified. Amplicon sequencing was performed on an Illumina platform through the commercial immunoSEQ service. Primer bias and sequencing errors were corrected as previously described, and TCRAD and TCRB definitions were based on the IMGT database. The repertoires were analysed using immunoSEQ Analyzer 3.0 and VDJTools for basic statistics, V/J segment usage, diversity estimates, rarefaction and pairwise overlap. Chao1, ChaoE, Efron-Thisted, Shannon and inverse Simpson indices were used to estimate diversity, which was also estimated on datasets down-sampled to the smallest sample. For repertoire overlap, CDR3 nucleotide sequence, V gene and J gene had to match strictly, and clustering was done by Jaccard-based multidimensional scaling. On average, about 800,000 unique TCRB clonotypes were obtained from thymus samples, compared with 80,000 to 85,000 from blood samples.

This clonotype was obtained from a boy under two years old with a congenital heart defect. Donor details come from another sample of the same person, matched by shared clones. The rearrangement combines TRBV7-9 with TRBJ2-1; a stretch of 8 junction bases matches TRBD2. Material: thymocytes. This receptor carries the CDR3 CASSLRGSGRSYNEQFF. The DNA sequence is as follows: TGTGCCAGCAGCTTACGAGGGAGCGGGAGATCCTACAATGAGCAGTTCTTC.